The present entry profiles one TCR beta chain with its context. In the original workflow: Reference gene primer amplification in the assay estimated nucleated cell counts. Assay used: immunoSEQ multiplex PCR; TCRdb lists only in-frame clones, some missing. The DNA was the basis for D and trimming; V, J and clone size are from that table. The sample records 140,000 or so clones, 84% being singletons. The source of the sample is a study of blood T cell repertoires in COVID-19. Study summary: Acute and convalescent COVID-19 specimens originated in the United States, Italy and Spain. Sources were T cells, B-cell-depleted T cells, or PBMCs; the material itself was cDNA or gDNA.

This TCR was recovered from a man aged 55 to 69 with active or convalescent COVID-19. The sequencing input was peripheral blood.

In nucleotides, the CDR3 is TGTGCCAGCAGCAAAGGACAGCGAGCTTTCTTT. Translation gives CASSKGQRAFF. V and J are TRBV6-6 and TRBJ1-1, with D possibly TRBD1 on 6 matching bases. The ends were cut back, 6 bases at V and 10 bases at J, with 12 bases in the middle. This CDR3 contains 11 residues. Germline V lookup: CDR1 MNHNY, CDR2 SVGAGI (reference sequence).